The T cell receptor beta chain under discussion was sequenced for a study of shared clonotypes between healthy human individuals. Study as a whole: Per donor, three plates held CD4 naive cells, three held CD4 memory, two held CD8 naive and one held CD8 memory.

The data were produced by immunoSEQ multiplex PCR, yet TCRdb's version contains in-frame clones alone and is incomplete. The sample lists 780,000 or so clones; roughly 72% were seen once. Whole-study results and caveats: Blood was the only sampled material, and tissue repertoires likely differ. The donor pool, a small one, limited the genetic and exposure-history diversity represented.

Only one count was recorded for this clone. Its specificity is unknown. The CDR3 totals 14 residues. V lost 7 bases and J 9 bases, leaving 19 bases between the germline ends. Germline CDR1 reads SEHNR; CDR2 reads FQNEAQ (reference sequence). A CD45RA+ naive subset and a CD45RA-negative memory subset were split from CD4+ cells. The material sequenced was memory CD4+ T cells sorted from blood. As for subset: CD45RA-negative fraction. This TCR came from a woman in her thirties in good health. The chain is built from TRBV7-9 and TRBJ2-1, with a weak D call TRBD2 (7 bases). The chain's CDR3 is CASTTLGGGSEQFF. DNA for the CDR3: TGTGCCAGCACCACCTTAGGGGGGGGCAGTGAGCAGTTCTTC.